A selection of T cell receptor beta chains follows, all from one sample in a study of T cell responses to AZD1222 COVID-19 vaccine. Produced via immunoSEQ multiplex PCR; TCRdb's table is partial and in-frame only. The top ten hold 0.64% of the sample, which has around 160,000 clones, 94% seen once. The sample was peripheral blood, taken on day 0 of AZD1222 vaccination. Every receptor here comes from an adult in good health. The CDR3 runs from the conserved cysteine through the conserved F or W. The D gene is left open where the match is weak. Not all rows give a size; the values are once, few, many and, for expanded clones, a class.

CDR3 length: 14
D gene: TRBD1
J gene: TRBJ2-2
V gene: TRBV7-2
clone size: -
CDR3 DNA: TGTGCCAGCAGCCCCCGACAGGGTCCCGGGGAGCTGTTTTTT
CDR3 protein: CASSPRQGPGELFF

CDR3 length: 13
D gene: -
J gene: TRBJ1-2
V gene: TRBV28
clone size: -
CDR3 DNA: TGTGCCAGCCGAGAGGGGGGGCCCTATGGCTACACCTTC
CDR3 protein: CASREGGPYGYTF

CDR3 length: 15
D gene: -
J gene: TRBJ1-4
V gene: TRBV5-6
clone size: -
CDR3 DNA: TGTGCCAGCAGCCGAAAAGTTGCAACTAATGAAAAACTGTTTTTT
CDR3 protein: CASSRKVATNEKLFF

CDR3 length: 13
D gene: TRBD1
J gene: TRBJ1-4
V gene: TRBV6-5
clone size: -
CDR3 DNA: TGTGCCGGGGGACAGGCGGCAAATGAAAAACTGTTTTTT
CDR3 protein: CAGGQAANEKLFF

CDR3 length: 15
D gene: -
J gene: TRBJ1-1
V gene: TRBV13
clone size: -
CDR3 DNA: TGTGCCAGCAGCGGACCCCCGGATCCGAACACTGAAGCTTTCTTT
CDR3 protein: CASSGPPDPNTEAFF

CDR3 length: 13
D gene: -
J gene: TRBJ1-5
V gene: TRBV19
clone size: -
CDR3 DNA: TGTGCCAGTAGTTGGGGTCCCAATCAGCCCCAGCATTTT
CDR3 protein: CASSWGPNQPQHF

CDR3 length: 14
D gene: -
J gene: TRBJ2-1
V gene: TRBV6-5
clone size: -
CDR3 DNA: TGTGCCAGCTCCCCGGTAGGTCCGCTCAATGAGCAGTTCTTC
CDR3 protein: CASSPVGPLNEQFF

CDR3 length: 15
D gene: -
J gene: TRBJ2-6
V gene: TRBV11-2
clone size: -
CDR3 DNA: TGTGCCAGCAGCTCTCTACGAGCTGGGGCCAACGTCCTGACTTTC
CDR3 protein: CASSSLRAGANVLTF

CDR3 length: 12
D gene: -
J gene: TRBJ2-1
V gene: TRBV6-5
clone size: -
CDR3 DNA: TGTGCCAGCAGTTACGGTGGGACCGAGCAGTTCTTC
CDR3 protein: CASSYGGTEQFF

CDR3 length: 14
D gene: -
J gene: TRBJ1-4
V gene: TRBV5-4
clone size: -
CDR3 DNA: TGTGCCAGCAGCCCCGGGACTGATAATGAAAAACTGTTTTTT
CDR3 protein: CASSPGTDNEKLFF

CDR3 length: 14
D gene: TRBD1
J gene: TRBJ1-2
V gene: TRBV19
clone size: -
CDR3 DNA: TGTGCCAGTAGTATGGACAGGGGATCCTATGGCTACACCTTC
CDR3 protein: CASSMDRGSYGYTF

CDR3 length: 14
D gene: -
J gene: TRBJ2-7
V gene: TRBV6-5
clone size: once
CDR3 DNA: TGTGCCAGCACCCAAAAGGAGGGGCCCTACGAGCAGTACTTC
CDR3 protein: CASTQKEGPYEQYF

CDR3 length: 12
D gene: -
J gene: TRBJ2-3
V gene: TRBV10-2
clone size: -
CDR3 DNA: TGCGCCAGCACCCAGCCCACAGATACGCAGTATTTT
CDR3 protein: CASTQPTDTQYF

CDR3 length: 13
D gene: -
J gene: TRBJ1-1
V gene: TRBV29-1
clone size: once
CDR3 DNA: TGCAGCGTTGAGGTGTCAGCTAACACTGAAGCTTTCTTT
CDR3 protein: CSVEVSANTEAFF

CDR3 length: 17
D gene: TRBD1
J gene: TRBJ1-4
V gene: TRBV27
clone size: -
CDR3 DNA: TGTGCCAGCAGTTTAAGAACCCCGGGACAGGGTTCCGAAAAACTGTTTTTT
CDR3 protein: CASSLRTPGQGSEKLFF

CDR3 length: 14
D gene: -
J gene: TRBJ1-1
V gene: TRBV3-1/TRBV3-2
clone size: -
CDR3 DNA: TGTGCCAGCAGTACGGGCGGGGGGAACACTGAAGCTTTCTTT
CDR3 protein: CASSTGGGNTEAFF

CDR3 length: 15
D gene: -
J gene: TRBJ2-2
V gene: TRBV5-1
clone size: once
CDR3 DNA: TGCGCCAGCAGCTTATCTTCCCCCCTGGCCGGGGAGCTGTTTTTT
CDR3 protein: CASSLSSPLAGELFF

CDR3 length: 14
D gene: -
J gene: TRBJ1-5
V gene: TRBV5-1
clone size: -
CDR3 DNA: TGCGCCAGCAGCTTCGACAGCCTAGACCAGCCCCAGCATTTT
CDR3 protein: CASSFDSLDQPQHF

CDR3 length: 15
D gene: TRBD1
J gene: TRBJ1-1
V gene: TRBV11-1
clone size: once
CDR3 DNA: TGTGCCAGCAGCTCCAGGGGGCGCGTTATCACTGAAGCTTTCTTT
CDR3 protein: CASSSRGRVITEAFF

CDR3 length: 14
D gene: TRBD1
J gene: TRBJ1-2
V gene: TRBV3-1/TRBV3-2
clone size: -
CDR3 DNA: TGTGCCAGCAGCCCTCGTGGACAGGGCCATGGCTACACCTTC
CDR3 protein: CASSPRGQGHGYTF

CDR3 length: 15
D gene: TRBD1
J gene: TRBJ1-2
V gene: TRBV11-2
clone size: -
CDR3 DNA: TGTGCCAGCAGCTCTGGACAGGGGGCCCCTATCGGCTACACCTTC
CDR3 protein: CASSSGQGAPIGYTF

CDR3 length: 16
D gene: TRBD2
J gene: TRBJ2-7
V gene: TRBV10-1
clone size: -
CDR3 DNA: TGCGCCAGCAGTGAGTTGAGCCTAGCGGGAGTCTCCGAGCAGTACTTC
CDR3 protein: CASSELSLAGVSEQYF

CDR3 length: 14
D gene: TRBD1
J gene: TRBJ1-2
V gene: TRBV6-4
clone size: -
CDR3 DNA: TGTGCCAGCAGTGCTAACAGGGGCAACTATGGCTACACCTTC
CDR3 protein: CASSANRGNYGYTF

CDR3 length: 13
D gene: -
J gene: TRBJ2-1
V gene: TRBV5-1
clone size: -
CDR3 DNA: TGCGCCAGCAGCTTGGGAACAGGTAATGAGCAGTTCTTC
CDR3 protein: CASSLGTGNEQFF

CDR3 length: 16
D gene: -
J gene: TRBJ2-7
V gene: TRBV19
clone size: once
CDR3 DNA: TGTGCCAGTAGTCCGCGGACGGTAAGGGGCTCCTACGAGCAGTACTTC
CDR3 protein: CASSPRTVRGSYEQYF

CDR3 length: 13
D gene: -
J gene: TRBJ2-3
V gene: TRBV5-1
clone size: -
CDR3 DNA: TGCGCCAGCAGTGGCGGGAGCACAGATACGCAGTATTTT
CDR3 protein: CASSGGSTDTQYF

CDR3 length: 14
D gene: TRBD1
J gene: TRBJ2-7
V gene: TRBV5-5
clone size: -
CDR3 DNA: TGTGCCAGCAGCCCGGGGCAGGGGGCCTACGAGCAGTACTTC
CDR3 protein: CASSPGQGAYEQYF

CDR3 length: 17
D gene: -
J gene: TRBJ2-2
V gene: TRBV11-2
clone size: once
CDR3 DNA: TGTGCCAGCAGCTTAGGAGGGGCAGGGGGGTGGACCGGGGAGCTGTTTTTT
CDR3 protein: CASSLGGAGGWTGELFF

CDR3 length: 12
D gene: -
J gene: TRBJ1-1
V gene: TRBV6-6
clone size: -
CDR3 DNA: TGTGCCAGCACCCTCAGGAACACTGAAGCTTTCTTT
CDR3 protein: CASTLRNTEAFF

CDR3 length: 16
D gene: -
J gene: TRBJ2-3
V gene: TRBV9
clone size: -
CDR3 DNA: TGTGCCAGCAGCGCACGGGACGTAACTAGCACAGATACGCAGTATTTT
CDR3 protein: CASSARDVTSTDTQYF

CDR3 length: 13
D gene: -
J gene: TRBJ1-1
V gene: TRBV10-1
clone size: -
CDR3 DNA: TGCGCCAGCAGTGAGTCGAGAAGCACTGAAGCTTTCTTT
CDR3 protein: CASSESRSTEAFF

CDR3 length: 17
D gene: -
J gene: TRBJ2-1
V gene: TRBV4-1
clone size: -
CDR3 DNA: TGCGCCAGCAGCCAAGATGGCGCAGCGGGCCGGCCAAATGAGCAGTTCTTC
CDR3 protein: CASSQDGAAGRPNEQFF

CDR3 length: 16
D gene: -
J gene: TRBJ2-6
V gene: TRBV6-4
clone size: -
CDR3 DNA: TGTGCCAGCAGCACCGTACCGAGCTCTGGGGCCAACGTCCTGACTTTC
CDR3 protein: CASSTVPSSGANVLTF

CDR3 length: 16
D gene: -
J gene: TRBJ2-3
V gene: TRBV28
clone size: -
CDR3 DNA: TGTGCCAGCAGTCGACGACGGGCCCCTGATCGGGATACGCAGTATTTT
CDR3 protein: CASSRRRAPDRDTQYF

CDR3 length: 16
D gene: -
J gene: TRBJ2-7
V gene: TRBV27
clone size: -
CDR3 DNA: TGTGCCAGCAGTTTATCGGCGGGGATTGGCTCCTACGAGCAGTACTTC
CDR3 protein: CASSLSAGIGSYEQYF

CDR3 length: 14
D gene: TRBD1
J gene: TRBJ2-7
V gene: TRBV6-6
clone size: -
CDR3 DNA: TGTGCCAGCAGTCCGGGACAGGCCATCTACGAGCAGTACTTC
CDR3 protein: CASSPGQAIYEQYF

CDR3 length: 14
D gene: TRBD2
J gene: TRBJ2-1
V gene: TRBV27
clone size: once
CDR3 DNA: TGTGCCAGCACCTGGCCGGGAGGCTACAATGAGCAGTTCTTC
CDR3 protein: CASTWPGGYNEQFF